Here is one T cell receptor (beta chain) with its context. Authors' methods: Estimation of nucleated cell counts relied on the amplification of reference gene primers. Profiled with immunoSEQ multiplex PCR; TCRdb holds only in-frame clones, not every one. The V and J calls and clone size were taken over from that table, and D and trimming were inferred from the DNA. The sample contains more than 150,000 clones, just under 80% of which appear only once. The sample originates from a study of blood T cell repertoires in COVID-19. Whole-study context: Samples representing acute and convalescent COVID-19 were sourced from the United States, Italy and Spain. T cells, B-cell-depleted T cells, or PBMCs supplied cDNA or gDNA.

The CDR3 is 14 amino acids. With 10 bases clipped from V and 6 bases from J, the junction kept 11 bases outside the gene matches. Germline V gene lookup returns CDR1 ENHRY and CDR2 SYGVKD. The TCR comes from a woman of 80 years or more with active or convalescent COVID-19. This chain uses TRBV10-3 with TRBJ2-1; 8 positions agree with TRBD2. Sequences were obtained from peripheral blood. The CDR3 is CATGRGGVVNEQFF. The DNA for the CDR3 is TGTGCCACCGGTCGGGGGGGGGTGGTCAATGAGCAGTTCTTC.